This paragraph reports one T cell receptor beta chain. The antigen is not known. The sample providers were healthy Caucasian people from Russia, aged about 6 to 100. There were at least 5.5 micrograms of total RNA extracted from every sample. The second PCR ran about 6 to 12 cycles with a sample-barcoded 5' primer and J-beta primers. Each cDNA molecule carried a tag from a template-switch adaptor that contained 12 random nucleotides. A single record per CDR3 protein comes from TCRdb applying MiXCR to the 5' RACE reads. This table holds 700,000 to 850,000 distinct CDR3 sequences, roughly 50% found once. The data derive from a study of blood T cells in healthy people across ages. General observations from the study: Researchers said unsorted PBMCs prevented a conclusive naive versus antigen-experienced comparison.

CDR1 is SGDLS and CDR2 is YYNGEE in the germline V gene. V was shortened by 3 bases and J by 6 bases, with 13 bases between the two germline ends. This CDR3 has 14 residues. This TCR was recovered from a man older than 75 in good health. The rearrangement links TRBV9 to TRBJ2-1; possibly TRBD2 for D (5 bases). Sequencing used blood. The CDR3: CASSATDRGNEQFF. CDR3 nucleotide sequence: TGTGCCAGCAGCGCTACTGACCGGGGCAATGAGCAGTTCTTC.